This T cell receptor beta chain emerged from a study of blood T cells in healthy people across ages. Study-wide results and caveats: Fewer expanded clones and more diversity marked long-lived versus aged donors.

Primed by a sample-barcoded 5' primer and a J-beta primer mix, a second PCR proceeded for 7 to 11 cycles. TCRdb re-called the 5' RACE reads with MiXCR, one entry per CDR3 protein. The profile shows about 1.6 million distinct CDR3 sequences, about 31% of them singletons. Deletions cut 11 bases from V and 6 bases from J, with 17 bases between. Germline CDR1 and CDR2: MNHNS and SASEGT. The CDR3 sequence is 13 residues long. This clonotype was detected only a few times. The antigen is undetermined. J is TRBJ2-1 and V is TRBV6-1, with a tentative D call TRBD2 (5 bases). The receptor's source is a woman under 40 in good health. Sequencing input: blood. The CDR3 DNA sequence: TGTGCCGTCATAGAGGACTGGCGCAATGAGCAGTTCTTC. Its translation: CAVIEDWRNEQFF.